The source of this T cell receptor beta chain is a study of OX40 agonist ivuxolimab in advanced cancers. Generated by immunoSEQ multiplex PCR, the TCRdb table keeps only in-frame clones and is missing some. The table has 77,000 or so clones, 85% to 95% seen once; the top ten hold about 11%. Per the germline V gene, CDR1 is SGHDT and CDR2 is YYEEEE. Trimming left V 3 bases short and J 1 base short, with 12 bases between. The CDR3 length is 15 residues. Study outcomes and limitations: Some nonresponders likewise displayed low normalized T-cell clonal expansion. The study did not work out the antigen specificity of the expanded peripheral T cells. Clonal expansion by week 6 occurred in CD4+ and CD8+ blood T cells (at 0.1 to 3.0 mg/kg).

This clone was detected once. What it binds is not known. The clonotype was recovered from an adult with an advanced solid tumor such as melanoma, head and neck, liver or kidney cancer. The sequencing here drew on CD4+ or CD8+ T cells sorted from blood, taken in a trial of the OX40 agonist ivuxolimab. V gene TRBV5-6 combines with J gene TRBJ2-3, with unresolved D. The DNA for the CDR3 is TGTGCCAGCAGCTCAGCTATTACAGGCACAGATACGCAGTATTTT. Protein product: CASSSAITGTDTQYF.